The clone carrying this TCR beta chain was recorded many times. Antigen unknown. The data were taken from a study of identical twins. General study findings and limits: Rather than following the same donors, the conclusions depended on cross-sectional statistical analysis. Clonotypes of the beta chain that were abundant in cord blood carried fewer insertions (memory repertoires showed none). Twin-shared out-of-frame alpha sequences were enriched for low generation probability.

The CDR3 sequence is 15 residues long. The ends were cut back, 6 bases at V and 1 base at J, with 13 bases in the middle. MiXCR, applied by TCRdb to the 5' RACE reads, yields one record per CDR3 protein. The sample has about 660,000 distinct CDR3 sequences; 8.5% to 9.5% are singletons. This same sample was also part of a study on yellow fever vaccine responses in identical twins. That source reports: On the reported evidence, twins' vaccine T cell responses seemed partly convergent and partly personalized.

Sequences were obtained from PBMCs. This chain uses TRBV12-3 or TRBV12-4 with TRBJ2-1; the D gene is possibly TRBD1 (5 bases). This clonotype was sampled from a woman under 30 in good health. The DNA of the CDR3 is TGTGCCAGCAGCGACAGAGGCGAGTCCTACAATGAGCAGTTCTTC. This gives the protein CASSDRGESYNEQFF.